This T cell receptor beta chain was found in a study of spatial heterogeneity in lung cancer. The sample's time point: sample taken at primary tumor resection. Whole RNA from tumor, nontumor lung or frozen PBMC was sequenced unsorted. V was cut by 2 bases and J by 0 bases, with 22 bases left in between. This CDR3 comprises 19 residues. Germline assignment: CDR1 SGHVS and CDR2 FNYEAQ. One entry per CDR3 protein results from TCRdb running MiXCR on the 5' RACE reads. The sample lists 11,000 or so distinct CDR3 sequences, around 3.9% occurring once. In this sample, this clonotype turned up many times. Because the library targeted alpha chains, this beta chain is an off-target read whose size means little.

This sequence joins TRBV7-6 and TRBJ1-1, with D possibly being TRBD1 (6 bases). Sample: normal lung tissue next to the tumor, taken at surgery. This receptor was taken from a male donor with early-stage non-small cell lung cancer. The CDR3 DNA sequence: TGTGCCAGCAGCTTAAAGGGCGGTGGCGGACAGACAATGAACACTGAAGCTTTCTTT. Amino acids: CASSLKGGGGQTMNTEAFF. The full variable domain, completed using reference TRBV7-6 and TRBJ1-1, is GAGVSQSPRYKVTKRGQDVALRCDPISGHVSLYWYRQALGQGPEFLTYFNYEAQQDKSGLPNDRFSAERPEGSISTLTIQRTEQRDSAMYRCASSLKGGGGQTMNTEAFFGQGTRLTVV.